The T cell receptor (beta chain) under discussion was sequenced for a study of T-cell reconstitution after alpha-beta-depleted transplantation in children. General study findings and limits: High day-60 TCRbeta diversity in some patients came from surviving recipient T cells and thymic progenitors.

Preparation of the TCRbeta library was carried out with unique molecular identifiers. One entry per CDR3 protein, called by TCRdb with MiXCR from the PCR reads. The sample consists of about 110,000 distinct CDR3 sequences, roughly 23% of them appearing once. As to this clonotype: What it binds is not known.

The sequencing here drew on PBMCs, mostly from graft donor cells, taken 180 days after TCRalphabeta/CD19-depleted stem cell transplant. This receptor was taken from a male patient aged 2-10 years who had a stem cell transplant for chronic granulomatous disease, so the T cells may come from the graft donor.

CDR3 region: CASSRTSGGANEQFF. The CDR3 region has the DNA TGTGCCAGCAGTCGAACTAGCGGGGGGGCCAATGAGCAGTTCTTC. The V and J genes are TRBV12-3 or TRBV12-4 and TRBJ2-1; 13 positions match TRBD2. There are 15 residues in the CDR3. The ends lost 5 bases at V and 6 bases at J; junction bases unmatched: 4.